This TCR beta chain was documented in a study of blood T cell repertoires in COVID-19. The overall study: Material from acute and convalescent COVID-19 was sourced from the United States, Italy and Spain. PBMCs, B-cell-depleted T cells, or T cells provided the cDNA or gDNA that made up the material.

V was trimmed by 1 base and J by 1 base, leaving 20 bases between them. Germline V lookup: CDR1 SEHNR, CDR2 FQNEAQ (reference sequence). This CDR3 is built from 19 residues. In the original workflow: Estimated nucleated cell counts came from reference gene primer amplification. This table comes from immunoSEQ multiplex PCR, and its TCRdb copy is limited to in-frame clones, with some not included. The V and J calls and clone size come from that table; D and trimming were worked out from the DNA. The sample has approximately 15,000 clones, around 79% seen once. This TCR was recovered from a woman in her 70s with active COVID-19. The chain recombines TRBV7-9 with TRBJ2-1, with D hard to call. The sequenced sample consisted of peripheral blood. The CDR3 DNA follows: TGTGCCAGCAGCTTAGGGCTCACCACAACAACTAAGTCCTACAATGAGCAGTTCTTC. This codes for CASSLGLTTTTKSYNEQFF.